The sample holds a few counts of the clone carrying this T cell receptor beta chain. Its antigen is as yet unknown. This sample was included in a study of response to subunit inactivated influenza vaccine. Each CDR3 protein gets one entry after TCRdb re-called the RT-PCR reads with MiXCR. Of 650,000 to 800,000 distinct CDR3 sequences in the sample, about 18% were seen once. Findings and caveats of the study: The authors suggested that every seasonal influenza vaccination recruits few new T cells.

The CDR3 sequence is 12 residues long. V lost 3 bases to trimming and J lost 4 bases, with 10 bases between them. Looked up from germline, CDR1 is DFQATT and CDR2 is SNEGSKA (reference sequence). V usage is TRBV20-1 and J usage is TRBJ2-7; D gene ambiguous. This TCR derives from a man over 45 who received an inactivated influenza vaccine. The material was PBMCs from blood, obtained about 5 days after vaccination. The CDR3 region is CSARSSEYEQYF. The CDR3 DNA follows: TGCAGTGCTAGGTCGAGTGAATACGAGCAGTACTTC.